This TCR beta chain derives from a study of T cells after yellow fever vaccination. TCRdb ran MiXCR on the 5' RACE reads and lists one entry per CDR3 protein. The sample has a few hundred thousand distinct CDR3 sequences, about 19% seen once. The sequencing used PBMCs, collected before the yellow fever booster vaccination. This receptor was taken from a man aged 18 to 35 who received the YFV17D yellow fever vaccine.

In DNA, the CDR3 is TGTGCCAGCAGCCCTTCCCCCACTGGCTCCTACGAGCAGTACTTC. It translates to CASSPSPTGSYEQYF. This chain connects TRBV7-7 to TRBJ2-7; D gene unclear. The CDR3 length is 15 residues. Germline CDR1 SSHAT, CDR2 FNYEAQ (reference sequence). V was shortened by 5 bases and J by 0 bases, with 14 bases between the two germline ends.